This TCR beta chain was identified in a study of shared clonotypes between healthy human individuals. General study findings and limits: Only blood was sampled; tissue repertoires likely differ.

Trimming removed 7 bases from V and 4 bases from J; junction bases left unmatched: 8. CDR1 is MNHEY, CDR2 SMNVEV, per germline (reference sequence). The length of the CDR3 is 15 residues. With regard to this clone: What it binds is unknown.

CD45RO-negative, CCR7-positively selected cells formed the naive CD8 fraction, excluding terminally differentiated effector memory CD45RA+ cells. Authors' methods: For the immunoSEQ data, sequences were junction-only without quality scores, so filtering differed. TCRdb keeps only in-frame clones here, not all; method: immunoSEQ multiplex PCR. That table furnishes V, J and clone size, whereas the DNA furnished D and trimming. The sample lists about 2 million clones, roughly 95% occurring once. This sequence was found in a man between 18 and 35 years old in good health. The J gene is TRBJ2-1, the V gene TRBV27, with 9 bases lining up with TRBD2. The sample taken for sequencing was naive CD8+ T cells sorted from blood. The CDR3 loop reads CASTPPSGAYNEQFF. The CDR3, as DNA: TGTGCCAGCACCCCTCCTAGCGGGGCGTACAATGAGCAGTTCTTC.